This passage covers 20 T cell receptor beta chains from one sample sequenced in a study of T cell repertoires in cytomegalovirus infection. TCRdb independently ran MiXCR on the reads; one entry per CDR3 protein. Seen here are a few hundred thousand distinct CDR3 sequences, roughly a third observed once, and the top ten hold roughly 14%. Their antigens are not known. The material was cultured PBMCs, obtained from culture after CMV antigen stimulation. These receptor sequences come from a human donor in good health (CMV status not recorded). Some clones in this sample may be carry-over from other donors' samples.

The rearrangement uses TRBV7-6 and TRBJ2-3; D remains unclear. Trimming took 4 bases from V and 5 from J, leaving 13 bases between them. The CDR3 length is 14 residues. The germline V gene encodes CDR1 SGHVS and CDR2 FNYEAQ. In nucleotides, the CDR3 is TGTGCCAGCAGCTCGTTGGCCGGCGAAGATACGCAGTATTTT. Residues: CASSSLAGEDTQYF.

The V and J genes are TRBV27 and TRBJ2-5; D is ambiguous. The V end lost 0 bases, the J end lost 2 bases, and 16 bases lay between the germline ends. This CDR3 is 17 amino acids long. CDR1 and CDR2 (germline): MNHEY, SMNVEV (reference sequence). The CDR3 region has the DNA TGTGCCAGCAGTTTATCTTCAACAAACTACCCTCAAGAGACCCAGTACTTC. It translates to CASSLSSTNYPQETQYF.

The rearrangement links TRBV6-1 to TRBJ1-1; a weak D match, TRBD1 (5 bases). The V gene's germline CDR1 is MNHNS and CDR2 SASEGT. The CDR3 spans 15 residues. Trimming cost V 6 bases and J 4 bases, with 18 bases left between them. This chain's CDR3 is CASSSRGGGGTEAFF. In nucleotides, the CDR3 is TGTGCCAGCAGCTCCCGGGGTGGGGGGGGCACTGAAGCTTTCTTT.

The chain couples TRBV27 to TRBJ1-5, with D tentatively TRBD1 (5 bases). The germline V gene has CDR1 MNHEY and CDR2 SMNVEV (reference sequence). The V gene lost 1 base and the J gene lost 2 bases, with 12 bases spanning the gap. CDR3 length: 16 residues. Written as DNA, the CDR3 is TGTGCCAGCAGTTTATGGGGCCTGGACGGCAATCAGCCCCAGCATTTT. As protein: CASSLWGLDGNQPQHF.

The V call is TRBV30, the J call TRBJ1-5, with 7 bases aligning to TRBD1. The CDR3 spans 13 residues. Germline V gene sequence: CDR1 GTSNPN, CDR2 SVGIG (reference sequence). J gave up 4 bases and V 2 bases, and 2 bases lay outside the gene matches. The DNA for the CDR3 is TGTGCCTGGAGTCCAGGGGGGAATCAGCCCCAGCATTTT. Translating gives CAWSPGGNQPQHF. Complete variable domain (other parts from reference TRBV30 and TRBJ1-5): SQTIHQWPATLVQPVGSPLSLECTVEGTSNPNLYWYRQAAGRGLQLLFYSVGIGQISSEVPQNLSASRPQDRQFILSSKKLLLSDSGFYLCAWSPGGNQPQHFGDGTRLSIL.

In this sample, this clonotype turned up a few times. The V call is TRBV7-2, the J call TRBJ2-5; TRBD2 matches at 7 bases. The germline CDR1 and CDR2 sequences are SGHTA and FQGNSA. V gave up 4 bases and J gave up 3 bases; unmatched junction bases: 5. This CDR3 has 14 residues. CDR3 loop: CASSWDRGEETQYF. CDR3 nucleotides: TGTGCCAGCAGCTGGGACCGGGGGGAAGAGACCCAGTACTTC.

The chain couples TRBV12-3 or TRBV12-4 to TRBJ2-1; possibly TRBD2 for D (5 bases). V lost 2 bases and J lost 3, with 11 bases in between. CDR3 length: 15 residues. DNA for the CDR3: TGTGCCAGCAGTTTAAAGCGGCCTCTCTACAATGAGCAGTTCTTC. Translation: CASSLKRPLYNEQFF.

The V and J genes are TRBV28 and TRBJ2-4; 7 bases line up with TRBD2. V lost 3 bases to trimming and J lost 5 bases; unmatched junction nucleotides: 10. Looked up from germline, CDR1 is MDHEN and CDR2 is SYDVKM. This CDR3 contains 16 residues. The CDR3 protein is CASSFRPGRDENIQYF. Here the CDR3 DNA reads TGTGCCAGCAGTTTCCGTCCAGGGAGGGATGAAAACATTCAGTACTTC.

This clonotype was recorded a few times. The V and J genes are TRBV4-3 and TRBJ2-3; TRBD2 agrees at 8 bases. CDR1 and CDR2 (germline): LGHNA, YSLEER. This CDR3 spans 17 amino acids. The V segment lost 4 bases and the J segment 4 bases; nucleotides outside the gene matches: 13. The CDR3 region is CASSPKPAGEGADTQYF. CDR3 sequence (DNA): TGCGCCAGCAGCCCGAAACCAGCGGGAGAGGGGGCAGATACGCAGTATTTT.

The sample holds one count of this clonotype. The V gene is TRBV27, the J gene TRBJ2-7; 9 nucleotides agree with TRBD2. The J segment lost 2 bases and the V segment lost 3 bases, leaving 8 bases of the junction unmatched. This CDR3 spans 16 amino acids. The V gene's germline CDR1 is MNHEY and CDR2 SMNVEV (reference sequence). CDR3 DNA: TGTGCCAGCAGTTTGCGCGTAGTAGCGGGGGCCTACGAGCAGTACTTC. This gives the protein CASSLRVVAGAYEQYF.

The J gene is TRBJ1-5, the V gene TRBV28; tentatively, D is TRBD1 (6 bases). Trimming took off 6 bases at V and 5 bases at J, with 17 bases between the two ends. The CDR3 totals 15 residues. Germline V gene data show CDR1 as MDHEN and CDR2 as SYDVKM. The CDR3 protein is CASSLEQGLYQPQHF. As DNA, the CDR3 is TGTGCCAGCAGCCTAGAACAGGGTTTGTATCAGCCCCAGCATTTT.

In this sample, this clonotype turned up many times. The chain combines TRBV7-2 with TRBJ1-4; D is unclear. The germline V gene encodes CDR1 SGHTA and CDR2 FQGNSA. The length of the CDR3 is 14 residues. V was cut by 1 base and J by 3 bases, with 6 bases left in between. The CDR3 region is CASSLDGSNEKLFF. CDR3 DNA sequence: TGTGCCAGCAGCTTAGACGGATCTAATGAAAAACTGTTTTTT.

This clonotype appeared a few times. J is TRBJ2-1 and V is TRBV27; 14 bases align to TRBD2. The CDR3 consists of 18 residues. With V trimmed by 2 bases and J by 3 bases, 6 bases remained unmatched. Germline V gene lookup returns CDR1 MNHEY and CDR2 SMNVEV (reference sequence). In DNA, the CDR3 is TGTGCCAGCAGTTTACCTAGACTAGCGGGAGGGAACTACAATGAGCAGTTCTTC. Translating gives CASSLPRLAGGNYNEQFF.

This clonotype has a count of ten or more. The rearrangement links TRBV6-1 to TRBJ2-2; no definite D call. Germline assignment: CDR1 MNHNS and CDR2 SASEGT. This CDR3 contains 15 residues. Between the trimmed V and J ends, which lost 2 bases and 0 bases, there was a span of 7 bases. In DNA, the CDR3 is TGTGCCAGCAGTGAACAGGCCTCGAACACCGGGGAGCTGTTTTTT. It is translated as CASSEQASNTGELFF.

Ten or more counts support this clonotype. The chain recombines TRBV7-2 with TRBJ2-3; no clear D. The CDR3 loop spans 16 amino acids. CDR1 and CDR2 (germline): SGHTA, FQGNSA. The V gene lost 1 base and the J gene lost 0 bases, with 11 bases spanning the gap. CDR3 nucleotide sequence: TGTGCCAGCAGCTTAGTGGCGGCTCTAAGCACAGATACGCAGTATTTT. Its protein is CASSLVAALSTDTQYF.

This chain connects TRBV4-2 to TRBJ2-1, with a tentative D call TRBD2 (6 bases). This CDR3 is built from 18 residues. Trimming removed 0 bases at V and 2 bases at J, with 17 bases between. CDR1 LGHNA and CDR2 YNFKEQ come from the germline V gene. The CDR3 here is CASSQDSALAGAYNEQFF. CDR3 DNA sequence: TGTGCCAGCAGCCAAGATTCAGCACTAGCTGGTGCCTACAATGAGCAGTTCTTC.

This clonotype came up many times. This chain uses TRBV25-1 with TRBJ1-6; the D is unclear. Deletions cut 1 base from V and 0 bases from J, with 4 bases between. Germline CDR1 reads MGHDK; CDR2 reads SYGVNS. This CDR3 comprises 15 residues. The CDR3 loop reads CASSEWSSYNSPLHF. CDR3 bases: TGTGCCAGCAGTGAATGGAGCTCCTATAATTCACCCCTCCACTTT.

This clonotype was seen a handful of times. The chain has TRBV4-2 and TRBJ2-7, with 9 bases lining up with TRBD2. The trim removed 2 bases at V and 6 bases at J, leaving 8 bases unmatched. The CDR3 loop spans 15 amino acids. Germline lookup yields CDR1 LGHNA and CDR2 YNFKEQ. CDR3 protein: CASSQLAGRVGEQYF. DNA for the CDR3: TGTGCCAGCAGCCAACTAGCGGGAAGAGTGGGCGAGCAGTACTTC.

This chain connects TRBV20-1 to TRBJ2-7; D is undetermined. Germline-derived CDR1 and CDR2 are DFQATT and SNEGSKA (reference sequence). CDR3 length: 14 amino acids. The V gene lost 6 bases and the J gene lost 4 bases, with 19 bases spanning the gap. The CDR3 region has the DNA TGCAGTGCCACGTACGAATGGGGTGGATACGAGCAGTACTTC. It specifies CSATYEWGGYEQYF.

This clonotype was seen ten or more times. The chain recombines TRBV19 with TRBJ2-5; 10 bases match TRBD2. Trimming removed 2 bases from V and 5 bases from J; junction bases left unmatched: 2. The CDR3 is made up of 14 amino acids. Germline loops: CDR1 LNHDA, CDR2 SQIVND (reference sequence). CDR3 DNA: TGTGCCAGTAGTATACTAGCGGGAGTGGAGACCCAGTACTTC. Translating gives CASSILAGVETQYF.